This T cell receptor beta chain appears in the sequencing data of a study of CD8 T cells in Susac syndrome. J lost 3 bases, V lost 3 bases, and 4 bases had no gene match. From germline, CDR1 is SGHVS and CDR2 FQNEAQ. The CDR3 covers 14 residues. A remark on this clonotype: Its antigen is undetermined.

RNA amounts of about 0.5 to 1 ug underwent reverse transcription with random hexamers. TCRdb analysed the immunoSEQ multiplex PCR reads with MiXCR anew, one entry per CDR3 protein. The repertoire includes tens of thousands of distinct CDR3 sequences, over 85% of them detected once, and about 0.54% sits in the top ten. Whole-study results and caveats: The study admitted that it had a relatively small number of individuals in its TCR sequencing and HLA analysis.

TEMRA cells were FACS-enriched, while CD8+ and CD4+ T cells were negatively isolated. The sequenced sample was CD8+ T cells from PBMCs. The chain combines TRBV7-8 with TRBJ2-7; 8 bases align to TRBD1. This TCR derives from a human donor in good health. The CDR3 sequence is CASSFTGQGYEQYF. CDR3 sequence (DNA): TGTGCCAGCAGCTTTACTGGACAGGGCTACGAGCAGTACTTC.